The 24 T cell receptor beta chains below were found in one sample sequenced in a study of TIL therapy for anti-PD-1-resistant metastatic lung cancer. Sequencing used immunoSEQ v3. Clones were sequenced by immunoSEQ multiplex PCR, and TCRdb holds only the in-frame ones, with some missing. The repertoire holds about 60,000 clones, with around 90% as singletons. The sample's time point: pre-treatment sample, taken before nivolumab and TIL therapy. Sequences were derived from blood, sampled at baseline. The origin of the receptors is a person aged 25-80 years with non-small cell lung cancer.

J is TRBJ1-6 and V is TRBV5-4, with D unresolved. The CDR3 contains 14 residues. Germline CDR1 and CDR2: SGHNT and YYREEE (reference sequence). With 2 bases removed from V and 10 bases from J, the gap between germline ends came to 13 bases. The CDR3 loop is CASSFLGGESPLHF. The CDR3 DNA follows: TGTGCCAGCAGCTTTTTGGGCGGCGAGTCACCCCTCCACTTT.

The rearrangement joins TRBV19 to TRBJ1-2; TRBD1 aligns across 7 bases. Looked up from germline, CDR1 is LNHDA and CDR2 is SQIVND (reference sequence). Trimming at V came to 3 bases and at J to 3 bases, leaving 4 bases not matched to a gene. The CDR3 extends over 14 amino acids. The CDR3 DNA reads TGTGCCAGTAGTATTGGGGACAGATACTATGGCTACACCTTC. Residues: CASSIGDRYYGYTF.

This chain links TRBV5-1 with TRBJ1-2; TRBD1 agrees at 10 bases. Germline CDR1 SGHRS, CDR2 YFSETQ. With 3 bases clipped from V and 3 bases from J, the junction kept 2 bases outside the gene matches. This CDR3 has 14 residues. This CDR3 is CASSSGTGDYGYTF. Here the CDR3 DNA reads TGCGCCAGCAGCTCAGGGACAGGGGACTATGGCTACACCTTC.

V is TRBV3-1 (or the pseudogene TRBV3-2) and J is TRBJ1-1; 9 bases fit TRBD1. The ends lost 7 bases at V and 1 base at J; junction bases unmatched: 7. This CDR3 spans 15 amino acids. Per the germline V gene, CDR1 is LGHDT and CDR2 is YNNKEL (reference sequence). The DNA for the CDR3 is TGTGCCAGCACCTTGGACAGGGGCGGGAACACTGAAGCTTTCTTT. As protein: CASTLDRGGNTEAFF.

As DNA, the CDR3 is TGTGCCAGCACCGAGGGACAGGGAGGCTATGGCTACACCTTC. This codes for CASTEGQGGYGYTF. The chain joins TRBV6-5 to TRBJ1-2; 9 bases map to TRBD1. V was pared by 7 bases and J by 4 bases, with 7 bases of the junction left unmatched. The CDR3 extends over 14 amino acids. Germline V gene data show CDR1 as MNHEY and CDR2 as SVGAGI.

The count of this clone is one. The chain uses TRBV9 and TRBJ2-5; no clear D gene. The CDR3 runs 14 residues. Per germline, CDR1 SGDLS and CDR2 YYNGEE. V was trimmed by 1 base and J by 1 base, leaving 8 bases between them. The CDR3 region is CASSVRESQETQYF. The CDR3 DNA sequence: TGTGCCAGCAGCGTACGAGAGTCCCAAGAGACCCAGTACTTC.

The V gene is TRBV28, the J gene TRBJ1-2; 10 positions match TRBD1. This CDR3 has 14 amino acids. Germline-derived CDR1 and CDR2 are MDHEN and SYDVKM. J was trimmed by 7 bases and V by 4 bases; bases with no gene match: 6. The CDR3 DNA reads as TGTGCCAGCAGTTCATCCGGGACAGGGGCTGGCTACACCTTC. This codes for CASSSSGTGAGYTF.

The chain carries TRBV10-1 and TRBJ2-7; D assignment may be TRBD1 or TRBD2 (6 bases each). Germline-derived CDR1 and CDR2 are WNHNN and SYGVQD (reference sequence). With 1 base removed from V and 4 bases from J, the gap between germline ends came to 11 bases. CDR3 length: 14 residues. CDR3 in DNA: TGCGCCAGCAGTGAGTATACAGGGACTTACGAGCAGTACTTC. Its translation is CASSEYTGTYEQYF.

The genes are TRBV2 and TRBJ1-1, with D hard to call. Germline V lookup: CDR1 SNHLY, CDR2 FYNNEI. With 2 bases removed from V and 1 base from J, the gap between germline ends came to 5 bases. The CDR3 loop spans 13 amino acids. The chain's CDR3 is CASSENRNTEAFF. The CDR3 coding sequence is TGTGCCAGCAGTGAAAACAGGAACACTGAAGCTTTCTTT.

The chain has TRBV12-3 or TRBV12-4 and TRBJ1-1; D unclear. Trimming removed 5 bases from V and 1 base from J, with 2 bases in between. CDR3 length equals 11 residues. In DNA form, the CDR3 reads TGTGCCAGCAGTCCGAACACTGAAGCTTTCTTT. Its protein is CASSPNTEAFF.

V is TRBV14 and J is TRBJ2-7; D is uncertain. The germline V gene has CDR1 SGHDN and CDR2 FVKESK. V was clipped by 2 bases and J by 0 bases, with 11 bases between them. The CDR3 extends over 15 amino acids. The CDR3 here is CASSQNFALSYEQYF. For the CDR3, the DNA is TGTGCCAGCAGCCAAAACTTCGCCCTCTCCTACGAGCAGTACTTC.

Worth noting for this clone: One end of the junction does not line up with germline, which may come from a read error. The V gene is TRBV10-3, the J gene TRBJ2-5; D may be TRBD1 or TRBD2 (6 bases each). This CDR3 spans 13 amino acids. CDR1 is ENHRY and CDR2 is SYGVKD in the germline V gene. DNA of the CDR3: TGTGCCACCAGTACTGGGGGGCAGGAGACCCAGTACTTC. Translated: CATSTGGQETQYF.

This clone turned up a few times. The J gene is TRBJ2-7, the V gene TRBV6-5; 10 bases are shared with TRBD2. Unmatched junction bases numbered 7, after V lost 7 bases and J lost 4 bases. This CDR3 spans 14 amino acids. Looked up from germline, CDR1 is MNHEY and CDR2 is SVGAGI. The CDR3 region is CASKSIAGGYEQYF. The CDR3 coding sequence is TGTGCCAGCAAATCTATAGCGGGGGGATACGAGCAGTACTTC.

The CDR3 coding sequence is TGTGCCGTCACCAGCAGCGGGAGCTACAATGAGCAGTTCTTC. It encodes CAVTSSGSYNEQFF. The chain employs TRBV10-3 and TRBJ2-1; 8 nucleotides agree with TRBD2. J gave up 3 bases and V 11 bases, and 9 bases lay outside the gene matches. The CDR3 is 14 residues long. Germline values: CDR1 ENHRY, CDR2 SYGVKD.

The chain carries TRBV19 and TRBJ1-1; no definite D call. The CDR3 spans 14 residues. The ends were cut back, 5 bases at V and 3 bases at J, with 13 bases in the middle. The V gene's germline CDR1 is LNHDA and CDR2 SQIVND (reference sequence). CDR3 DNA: TGTGCCAGTAGTCGAGACCCTTCTTACACTGAAGCTTTCTTT. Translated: CASSRDPSYTEAFF.

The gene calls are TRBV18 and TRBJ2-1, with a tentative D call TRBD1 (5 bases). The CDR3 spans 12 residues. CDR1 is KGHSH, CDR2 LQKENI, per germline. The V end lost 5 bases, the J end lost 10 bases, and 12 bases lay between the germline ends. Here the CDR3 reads CASSSQRQEQFF. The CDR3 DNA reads TGTGCCAGCTCATCGCAGAGACAGGAGCAGTTCTTC.

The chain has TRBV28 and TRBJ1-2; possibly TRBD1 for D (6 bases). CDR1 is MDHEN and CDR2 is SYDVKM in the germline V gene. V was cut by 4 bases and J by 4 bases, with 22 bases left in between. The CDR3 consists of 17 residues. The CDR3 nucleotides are TGTGCCAGCAGTTCCTTTCTCACGGGGGCAGGGCGCTATGGCTACACCTTC. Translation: CASSSFLTGAGRYGYTF.

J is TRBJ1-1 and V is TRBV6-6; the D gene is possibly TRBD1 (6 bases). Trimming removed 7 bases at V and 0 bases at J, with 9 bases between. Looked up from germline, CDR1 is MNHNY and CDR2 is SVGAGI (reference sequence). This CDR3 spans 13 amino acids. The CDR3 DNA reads TGTGCCAGCATCAGGGGCTTGAACACTGAAGCTTTCTTT. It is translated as CASIRGLNTEAFF.

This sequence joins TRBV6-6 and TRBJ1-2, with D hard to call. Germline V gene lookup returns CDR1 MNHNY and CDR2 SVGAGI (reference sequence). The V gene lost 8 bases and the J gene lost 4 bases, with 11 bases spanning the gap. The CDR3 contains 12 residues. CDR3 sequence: CASCKQSYGYTF. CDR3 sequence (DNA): TGTGCCAGCTGCAAACAGTCCTATGGCTACACCTTC.

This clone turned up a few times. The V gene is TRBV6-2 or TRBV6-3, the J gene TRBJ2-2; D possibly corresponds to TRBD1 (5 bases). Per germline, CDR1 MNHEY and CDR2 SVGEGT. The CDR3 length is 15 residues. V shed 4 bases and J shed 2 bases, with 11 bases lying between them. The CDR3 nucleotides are TGTGCCAGCAGTTTAAGACAGACTAACACCGGGGAGCTGTTTTTT. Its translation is CASSLRQTNTGELFF.

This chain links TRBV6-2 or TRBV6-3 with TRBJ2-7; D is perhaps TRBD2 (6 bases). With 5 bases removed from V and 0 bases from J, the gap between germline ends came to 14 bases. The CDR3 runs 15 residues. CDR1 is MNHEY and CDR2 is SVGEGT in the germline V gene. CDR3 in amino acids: CASSTVTGSSYEQYF. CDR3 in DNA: TGTGCCAGCAGTACCGTTACCGGGAGCTCCTACGAGCAGTACTTC.

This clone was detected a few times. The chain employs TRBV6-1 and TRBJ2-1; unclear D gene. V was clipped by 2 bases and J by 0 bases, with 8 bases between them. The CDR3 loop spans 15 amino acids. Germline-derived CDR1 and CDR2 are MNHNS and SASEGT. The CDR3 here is CASSETLSSYNEQFF. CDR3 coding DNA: TGTGCCAGCAGTGAAACTCTGAGCTCCTACAATGAGCAGTTCTTC.

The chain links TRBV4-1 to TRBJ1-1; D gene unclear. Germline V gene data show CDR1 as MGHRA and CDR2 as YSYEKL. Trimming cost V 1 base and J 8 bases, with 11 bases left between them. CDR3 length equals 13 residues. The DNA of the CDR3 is TGCGCCAGCAGCCAAGCGAAAGGCAGGGAAGCTTTCTTT. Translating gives CASSQAKGREAFF.

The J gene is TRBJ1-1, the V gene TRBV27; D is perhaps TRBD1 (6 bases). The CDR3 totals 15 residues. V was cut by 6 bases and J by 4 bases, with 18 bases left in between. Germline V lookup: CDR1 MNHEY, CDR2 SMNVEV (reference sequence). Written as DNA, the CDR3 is TGTGCCAGCAGCCTAAACAGGGTAGGGAGCACTGAAGCTTTCTTT. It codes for CASSLNRVGSTEAFF.